The rows below give T cell receptor beta chains drawn from one sample of a study of T cells in Graves' hyperthyroidism and ophthalmopathy. One entry per CDR3 protein results from TCRdb running MiXCR on the multiplex PCR reads. Here the sample spans nearly 600,000 distinct CDR3 sequences, 12% to 15% being singletons. The specimen sequenced was blood. The origin of the receptors is a woman under 30 with Graves' ophthalmopathy. Each CDR3 is given with its conserved first and last residue. D genes are given only for firm matches. Size tells how often a clone was seen (once, few, many) or the class of an expanded clone, and some rows leave it out.

TRBJ2-5,NA,NA,TRBV10-3,CAIKGVQETQYF,TGTGCCATCAAGGGGGTCCAAGAGACCCAGTACTTC
TRBJ1-4,few,NA,TRBV9,CASSVGDSREKLFF,TGTGCCAGCAGCGTAGGAGACAGTAGAGAAAAACTGTTTTTT
TRBJ2-3,many,NA,TRBV7-9,CASSRGGASTDTQYF,TGTGCCAGCAGCCGAGGGGGGGCAAGCACAGATACGCAGTATTTT
TRBJ2-7,many,TRBD1,TRBV20-1,CSARVRDRGYEQYF,TGCAGTGCTAGGGTCCGGGACAGGGGCTACGAGCAGTACTTC
TRBJ1-3,NA,NA,TRBV7-8,CASSFDGAGNTIYF,TGTGCCAGCAGCTTTGATGGGGCTGGAAACACCATATATTTT
TRBJ1-1,many,NA,TRBV28,CASSHNTWGANTEAFF,TGTGCCAGCAGTCATAATACCTGGGGCGCTAACACTGAAGCTTTCTTT
TRBJ2-1,few,NA,TRBV5-6,CASSQGPQDYNEQFF,TGTGCCAGCAGCCAGGGGCCCCAAGACTACAATGAGCAGTTCTTC
TRBJ1-1,few,NA,TRBV11-1,CASSLAASGWGTEAFF,TGTGCCAGCAGCTTAGCCGCGAGCGGGTGGGGGACTGAAGCTTTCTTT
TRBJ2-5,many,TRBD1,TRBV20-1,CSASPDRAQETQYF,TGCAGTGCTAGCCCAGACAGGGCCCAAGAGACCCAGTACTTC
TRBJ2-5,few,NA,TRBV28,CASNTRGGGTQYF,TGTGCCAGCAATACTAGGGGGGGAGGGACCCAGTACTTC
TRBJ2-7,NA,NA,TRBV20-1,CSARAPGLLQYF,TGCAGTGCAAGAGCCCCGGGACTTCTGCAGTACTTC
TRBJ1-1,NA,NA,TRBV19,CASTRRGPTEAFF,TGTGCCAGTACCCGGCGGGGACCCACTGAAGCTTTCTTT
TRBJ1-5,many,TRBD1,TRBV6-1,CASSVTGGDQPQHF,TGTGCCAGCAGTGTTACAGGGGGAGATCAGCCCCAGCATTTT
TRBJ2-7,many,TRBD2,TRBV28,CASSPWGLAGSPSYEQYF,TGTGCCAGCAGTCCCTGGGGGCTAGCGGGATCACCGTCCTACGAGCAGTACTTC
TRBJ2-4,NA,TRBD2,TRBV7-9,CASSVRLAGKNIQYF,TGTGCCAGCAGCGTCCGACTAGCGGGCAAAAACATTCAGTACTTC
TRBJ2-3,NA,NA,TRBV24-1,CATSGKTSTDTQYF,TGTGCCACCAGTGGTAAAACTAGCACAGATACGCAGTATTTT
TRBJ2-7,NA,TRBD2,TRBV12-3/TRBV12-4,CASSTWTSGSSNEQYF,TGTGCCAGCAGCACCTGGACTAGCGGGAGCTCCAACGAGCAGTACTTC
TRBJ2-5,many,TRBD2,TRBV20-1,CSASPTSGGETQYF,TGCAGTGCTTCACCAACTAGCGGAGGAGAGACCCAGTACTTC
TRBJ2-3,many,NA,TRBV5-8,CASSSPGLSAGDTQYF,TGTGCCAGCAGCTCACCGGGACTTAGCGCGGGAGATACGCAGTATTTT
TRBJ2-3,few,TRBD1,TRBV19,CASSFGTGPNGQYF,TGTGCCAGTAGTTTCGGGACAGGTCCGAACGGGCAGTATTTT
TRBJ2-5,many,NA,TRBV6-2/TRBV6-3,CASSILETQYF,NA
TRBJ2-7,NA,NA,TRBV27,CASTFRLGGSEQYF,TGTGCCAGCACTTTTCGCCTTGGGGGTAGTGAGCAGTACTTC
TRBJ1-2,many,NA,TRBV7-9,CASSLLRYSSKYGYTF,TGTGCCAGCAGCTTATTGCGATACTCCTCAAAGTATGGCTACACCTTC
TRBJ2-7,many,TRBD1,TRBV12-3/TRBV12-4,CASSLTGGGSYEQYF,TGTGCCAGCAGCCTTACAGGGGGCGGCTCCTACGAGCAGTACTTC
TRBJ2-2,many,TRBD2,TRBV6-1,CASSPRLAVNTGELFF,TGTGCCAGCAGCCCCAGACTAGCAGTGAACACCGGGGAGCTGTTTTTT
TRBJ2-7,many,TRBD2,TRBV29-1,CSVEGAFGGSLQLYEQYF,TGCAGCGTTGAGGGCGCCTTTGGCGGGAGCCTCCAATTGTACGAGCAGTACTTC
TRBJ1-1,many,NA,TRBV11-1,CASSSFRPGGTEAFF,TGTGCCAGCAGCTCATTCAGACCCGGTGGCACTGAAGCTTTCTTT
TRBJ2-1,few,TRBD2,TRBV12-3/TRBV12-4,CASRGTSYRQFF,TGTGCCAGCAGAGGGACTAGCTATCGTCAGTTCTTC
TRBJ2-7,many,NA,TRBV11-2,CASSSSGLDEQYF,TGTGCCAGCAGCTCCTCCGGGTTGGACGAGCAGTACTTC
TRBJ2-6,NA,NA,TRBV19,CASSWTDSGANVLTF,TGTGCCAGTAGTTGGACAGACTCTGGGGCCAACGTCCTGACTTTC
TRBJ2-7,many,TRBD2,TRBV12-3/TRBV12-4,CASSSLAGVGIEQYF,TGTGCCAGCAGTTCCCTAGCGGGAGTCGGGATCGAGCAGTACTTC
TRBJ2-1,many,TRBD1,TRBV28,CASIQGTGGNNEQFF,TGTGCCAGCATTCAGGGGACAGGGGGGAACAATGAGCAGTTCTTC
TRBJ2-1,NA,NA,TRBV7-3,CASSLLGDSSYNEQFF,TGTGCCAGCAGCTTATTAGGTGATAGCTCCTACAATGAGCAGTTCTTC
TRBJ2-7,many,NA,TRBV14,CASSQKGRGTYEQYF,TGTGCCAGCAGCCAAAAGGGCCGGGGTACCTACGAGCAGTACTTC
TRBJ1-4,NA,TRBD1,TRBV28,CASSLRLGQGQEKLFF,TGTGCCAGCAGTTTAAGATTGGGACAGGGACAGGAAAAACTGTTTTTT
TRBJ2-7,many,TRBD2,TRBV11-2,CASSQSSGSGEQYF,TGTGCCAGCAGTCAATCTAGCGGGAGCGGAGAGCAGTACTTC
TRBJ2-7,many,TRBD2,TRBV3-1,CASSQTLAGAGEQYF,TGTGCCAGCAGCCAAACGCTAGCGGGAGCTGGCGAGCAGTACTTC
TRBJ1-1,NA,NA,TRBV6-5,CASSYSIETANTEAFF,TGTGCCAGCAGTTACTCGATAGAAACCGCGAACACTGAAGCTTTCTTT
TRBJ2-1,NA,NA,TRBV5-8,CASSFVGREGYEQFF,TGTGCCAGCAGCTTCGTAGGGCGAGAGGGTTATGAGCAGTTCTTC
TRBJ1-2,few,TRBD1,TRBV6-2/TRBV6-3,CASSWTGSHTF,TGTGCCAGCAGTTGGACAGGGTCCCACACCTTC
TRBJ2-3,few,TRBD2,TRBV20-1,CSADSGISTDTQYF,TGCAGTGCTGATAGCGGGATTAGCACAGATACGCAGTATTTT